The rows below give T cell receptor beta chains drawn from one sample of a study of blood T cells in healthy people across ages. TCRdb analysed the 5' RACE reads with MiXCR anew, one entry per CDR3 protein. The data show around 1,800,000 distinct CDR3 sequences, with approximately 39% seen just once and roughly 23% held by the top ten. The sequenced sample was blood. The source of these receptors is a human donor in good health. Both conserved end residues are part of each CDR3. A D gene is named only where the DNA matches it firmly. The size of a clone is reported for some rows only, either as once, few or many, or as a class for expanded clones.

j_call clone_size d_call v_call cdr3_aa cdr3_nt
TRBJ2-3 . . TRBV4-3 CASSQGRGLDTDTQYF TGCGCCAGCAGCCAAGGACGAGGGCTTGACACAGATACGCAGTATTTT
TRBJ1-6 . . TRBV3-1 CASTHSRGNSPLHF TGTGCCAGCACACACTCGAGGGGGAATTCACCCCTCCACTTT
TRBJ1-2 few . TRBV6-2/TRBV6-3 CASSPGYAGINYGYTF TGTGCCAGCAGCCCCGGGTACGCCGGGATTAACTATGGCTACACCTTC
TRBJ2-7 few . TRBV20-1 CSATTSREYEQYF TGCAGTGCTACCACCTCGCGTGAATACGAGCAGTACTTC
TRBJ1-2 . TRBD1 TRBV7-2 CASSLVPGGDGYTF TGTGCCAGCAGCTTAGTCCCAGGGGGCGATGGCTACACCTTC
TRBJ2-3 . . TRBV9 CASSFQGGILTDTQYF TGTGCCAGCAGCTTTCAAGGGGGAATATTGACAGATACGCAGTATTTT
TRBJ1-6 . . TRBV20-1 CSASPGGRGSPLHF TGCAGTGCTTCTCCGGGGGGAAGAGGTTCACCCCTCCACTTT
TRBJ2-4 many TRBD2 TRBV20-1 CSASRLAGGKNIQYF TGCAGTGCTAGTCGACTAGCGGGGGGAAAAAACATTCAGTACTTC
TRBJ1-2 few TRBD1 TRBV29-1 CSVGRTGRTNYGYTF TGCAGCGTTGGGAGGACAGGACGAACTAACTATGGCTACACCTTC
TRBJ2-6 . . TRBV27 CASSLVGPGANVLTF TGTGCCAGCAGTTTAGTGGGTCCTGGGGCCAACGTCCTGACTTTC
TRBJ1-2 . . TRBV15 CATSGGFGYTF TGTGCCACCTCGGGCGGGTTTGGCTACACCTTC
TRBJ2-7 few TRBD1 TRBV29-1 CSVELGQEVFNEQYF TGCAGCGTTGAATTGGGACAGGAGGTATTTAACGAGCAGTACTTC
TRBJ1-2 . . TRBV20-1 CSAGFYGYTF TGCAGTGCCGGATTCTATGGCTACACCTTC
TRBJ1-1 . TRBD1 TRBV28 CASRGGGNTEAFF TGTGCCAGCAGAGGGGGCGGGAACACTGAAGCTTTCTTT
TRBJ1-2 few TRBD1 TRBV7-9 CASSVALTTGTHGYTF TGTGCCAGCAGCGTAGCTTTGACGACAGGGACCCATGGCTACACCTTC
TRBJ2-3 . TRBD2 TRBV4-1 CASSQRVRGNTDTQYF TGCGCCAGCAGCCAACGGGTGCGGGGGAACACAGATACGCAGTATTTT
TRBJ2-7 . . TRBV20-1 CSARGRWGRGVEQYF TGCAGTGCTAGGGGTAGATGGGGCAGGGGGGTCGAGCAGTACTTC
TRBJ1-5 . TRBD1 TRBV20-1 CSAIRGSGQPQHF TGCAGTGCTATCAGGGGGTCGGGGCAGCCCCAGCATTTT
TRBJ1-2 . . TRBV19 CASSHPRRGVNGYTF TGTGCCAGTAGCCATCCCAGACGAGGGGTCAATGGCTACACCTTC
TRBJ1-5 . . TRBV7-9 CASSLDASNQPQHF TGTGCCAGCAGCTTAGATGCGAGCAATCAGCCCCAGCATTTT
TRBJ1-2 few . TRBV3-1 CASSSLNDRGYTF TGTGCCAGCAGCTCCCTAAACGATAGGGGCTACACCTTC
TRBJ1-2 . . TRBV20-1 CSARDIDRQTDGYTF TGCAGTGCTAGAGATATAGACAGACAAACCGACGGCTACACCTTC
TRBJ1-4 once . TRBV29-1 CSAQANEEKRFF TGCAGCGCACAGGCTAATGAAGAAAAACGGTTTTTT
TRBJ2-4 . . TRBV6-1 CASSEGPRIRTGQYF TGTGCCAGCAGTGAGGGACCCCGAATCCGAACTGGGCAGTACTTC
TRBJ2-1 few . TRBV7-2 CASSLASSGSYNEQFF TGTGCCAGCAGCTTAGCGAGTAGCGGTTCCTACAATGAGCAGTTCTTC
TRBJ2-5 . TRBD2 TRBV11-2 CASSRGYSGDQETQYF TGTGCCAGCAGCCGAGGGTATAGCGGGGACCAAGAGACCCAGTACTTC
TRBJ1-5 . TRBD1 TRBV4-2 CASSHDGQGGNQPQHF TGTGCCAGCAGCCATGACGGACAGGGGGGTAATCAGCCCCAGCATTTT
TRBJ1-1 few . TRBV29-1 CSVAKIGTEAFF TGCAGCGTTGCTAAAATTGGAACTGAAGCTTTCTTT
TRBJ2-6 few . TRBV5-5 CASSRGDSSSGANVLTF TGTGCCAGCAGCCGGGGGGACAGCAGCTCTGGGGCCAACGTCCTGACTTTC
TRBJ2-4 . TRBD1 TRBV18 CASSPTGQGVNEQYF TGTGCCAGCTCACCGACGGGACAGGGGGTCAATGAGCAGTACTTC
TRBJ2-7 few TRBD2 TRBV7-2 CASSLAGLVLYEQYF TGTGCCAGCAGCTTAGCGGGACTAGTCCTCTACGAGCAGTACTTC
TRBJ2-7 few . TRBV7-2 CASSLSSDASYEQYF TGTGCCAGCAGCTTAAGCTCCGATGCGTCCTACGAGCAGTACTTC
TRBJ2-7 few . TRBV3-1 CASSPLGDGYEQYF TGTGCCAGCAGCCCTCTGGGAGATGGCTACGAGCAGTACTTC
TRBJ1-5 . . TRBV5-1 CASSQGGMGNQPQHF TGCGCCAGCTCGCAGGGAGGAATGGGCAATCAGCCCCAGCATTTT
TRBJ2-7 . . TRBV5-1 CASSTTGSSYEQYF TGCGCCAGCAGCACAACAGGGAGCTCCTACGAGCAGTACTTC
TRBJ2-1 . TRBD2 TRBV20-1 CSAYGTSGGGKFF TGCAGTGCCTACGGGACTAGCGGGGGCGGGAAGTTCTTC
TRBJ2-5 many TRBD2 TRBV7-2 CASKRASGGQETQYF TGTGCCAGCAAAAGAGCGAGCGGGGGCCAAGAGACCCAGTACTTC
TRBJ2-7 . TRBD2 TRBV7-8 CASSYQRGRPYEQYF TGTGCCAGCAGTTACCAGCGGGGTAGGCCCTACGAGCAGTACTTC
TRBJ1-1 . . TRBV20-1 CSASGVPYTEAFF TGCAGTGCTAGCGGGGTACCATACACTGAAGCTTTCTTT
TRBJ1-5 . . TRBV4-3 CASSQYGGIHQPQHF TGCGCCAGCAGCCAATATGGCGGTATCCATCAGCCCCAGCATTTT
TRBJ1-2 . . TRBV15 CATSRGTKKVGYTF TGTGCCACCAGCAGAGGGACCAAAAAGGTCGGCTACACCTTC
TRBJ2-7 . . TRBV3-1 CASSQSPGPYEQYF TGTGCCAGCAGCCAATCCCCGGGCCCCTACGAGCAGTACTTC
TRBJ1-2 . . TRBV20-1 CSAPPNDYGYTF TGCAGTGCTCCACCTAATGACTATGGCTACACCTTC
TRBJ2-1 few TRBD1 TRBV4-2 CASSRDRDRGIDEQFF TGTGCCAGCAGTCGAGATCGGGACAGGGGGATCGATGAGCAGTTCTTC
TRBJ1-1 . . TRBV6-5 CASSRLWGYTEAFF TGTGCCAGCAGTCGGTTATGGGGGTACACTGAAGCTTTCTTT
TRBJ1-2 . . TRBV7-2 CAGSYLGGIYGYTF TGTGCCGGCAGCTACCTGGGGGGCATCTATGGCTACACCTTC
TRBJ1-1 . TRBD1 TRBV4-2 CASSWGQGAVEAFF TGTGCCAGCAGCTGGGGACAGGGGGCTGTTGAAGCTTTCTTT
TRBJ2-1 few TRBD2 TRBV9 CASNWGAGGNEQFF TGTGCCAGCAATTGGGGTGCGGGGGGGAATGAGCAGTTCTTC
TRBJ1-2 . . TRBV28 CASSSETAYGYTF TGTGCCAGCAGTTCCGAGACAGCCTATGGCTACACCTTC
TRBJ2-3 . . TRBV5-6 CASSFPNRETDTQYF TGTGCCAGCAGCTTCCCGAACAGGGAAACAGATACGCAGTATTTT
TRBJ2-7 few TRBD1 TRBV15 CATSSPGQGTYEQYF TGTGCCACCAGCAGTCCGGGACAGGGGACCTACGAGCAGTACTTC
TRBJ1-5 . . TRBV7-9 CASSLGAGSTNQPQHF TGTGCCAGCAGCTTAGGAGCAGGGAGCACCAATCAGCCCCAGCATTTT
TRBJ1-4 . . TRBV6-5 CASSYRVHGFGNEKLFF TGTGCCAGCAGTTACCGGGTCCATGGATTTGGTAATGAAAAACTGTTTTTT
TRBJ1-2 . TRBD1 TRBV18 CASSPSGGISNGYTF TGTGCCAGCTCACCCTCAGGGGGAATAAGCAATGGCTACACCTTC